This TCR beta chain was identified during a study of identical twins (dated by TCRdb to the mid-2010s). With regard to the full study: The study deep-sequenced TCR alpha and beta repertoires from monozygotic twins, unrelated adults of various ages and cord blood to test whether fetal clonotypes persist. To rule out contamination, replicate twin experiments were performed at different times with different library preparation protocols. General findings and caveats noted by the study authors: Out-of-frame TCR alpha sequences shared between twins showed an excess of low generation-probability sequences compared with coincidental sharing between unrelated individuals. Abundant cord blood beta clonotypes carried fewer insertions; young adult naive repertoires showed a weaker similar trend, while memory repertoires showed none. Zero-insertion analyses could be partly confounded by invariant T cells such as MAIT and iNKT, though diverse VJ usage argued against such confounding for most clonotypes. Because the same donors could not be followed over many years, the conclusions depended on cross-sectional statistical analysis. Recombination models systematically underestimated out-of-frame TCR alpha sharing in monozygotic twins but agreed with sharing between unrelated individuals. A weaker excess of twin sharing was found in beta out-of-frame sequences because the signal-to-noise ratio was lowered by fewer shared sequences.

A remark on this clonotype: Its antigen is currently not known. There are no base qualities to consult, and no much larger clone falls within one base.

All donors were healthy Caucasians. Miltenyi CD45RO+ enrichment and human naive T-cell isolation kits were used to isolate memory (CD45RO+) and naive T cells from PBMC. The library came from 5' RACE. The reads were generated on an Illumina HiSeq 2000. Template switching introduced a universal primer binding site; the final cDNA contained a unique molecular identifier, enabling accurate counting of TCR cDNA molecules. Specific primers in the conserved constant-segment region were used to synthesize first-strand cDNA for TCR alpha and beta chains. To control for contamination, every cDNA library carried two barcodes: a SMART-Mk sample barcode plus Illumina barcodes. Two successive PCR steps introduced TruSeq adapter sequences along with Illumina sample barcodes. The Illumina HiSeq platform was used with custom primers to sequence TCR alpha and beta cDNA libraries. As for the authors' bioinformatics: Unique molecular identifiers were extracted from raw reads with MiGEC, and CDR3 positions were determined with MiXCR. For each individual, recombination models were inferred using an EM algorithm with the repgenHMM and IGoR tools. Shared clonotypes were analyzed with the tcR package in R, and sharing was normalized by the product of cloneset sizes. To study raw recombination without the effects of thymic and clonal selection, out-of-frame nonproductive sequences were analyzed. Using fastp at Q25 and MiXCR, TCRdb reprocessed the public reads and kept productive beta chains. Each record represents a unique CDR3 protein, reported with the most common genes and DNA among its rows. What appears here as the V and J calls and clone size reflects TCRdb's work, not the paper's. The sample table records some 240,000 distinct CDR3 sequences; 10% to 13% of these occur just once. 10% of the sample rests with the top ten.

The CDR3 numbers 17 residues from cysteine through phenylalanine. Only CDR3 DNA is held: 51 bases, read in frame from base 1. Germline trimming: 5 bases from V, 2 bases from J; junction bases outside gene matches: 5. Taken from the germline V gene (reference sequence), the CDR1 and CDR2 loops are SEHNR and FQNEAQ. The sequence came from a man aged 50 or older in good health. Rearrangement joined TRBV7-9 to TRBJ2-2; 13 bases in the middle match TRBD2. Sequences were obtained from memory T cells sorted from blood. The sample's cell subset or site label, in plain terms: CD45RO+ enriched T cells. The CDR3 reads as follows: CASSPGTSGENTGELFF. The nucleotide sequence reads TGTGCCAGCAGCCCCGGGACTAGCGGGGAAAACACCGGGGAGCTGTTTTTT.